This T cell receptor beta chain was retrieved from a study of shared clonotypes between healthy human individuals. Study context: Three CD4 naive, three CD4 memory, two CD8 naive and one CD8 memory plate were used per donor. Overall study results and limits: Sampling covered blood only; tissue repertoires likely differ.

Both subsets, CD45RA+ naive and CD45RA-negative memory, were split from the CD4+ cells. A note on this clone: Its target is not known.

Profiled with immunoSEQ multiplex PCR; TCRdb holds only in-frame clones, not every one. The sample has about 1.5 million clones; 95% to 99% are singletons. Per the germline V gene, CDR1 is MDHEN and CDR2 is SYDVKM. The V segment lost 5 bases and the J segment 6 bases; nucleotides outside the gene matches: 3. This CDR3 has 13 residues. This chain links TRBV28 with TRBJ1-5, with TRBD1 identical over 8 bases. The receptor comes from a man aged 30-40 years in good health. Specimen: naive CD4+ T cells sorted from blood. The subset is: CD45RA+ positively selected. CDR3 DNA: TGTGCCAGCAGTATGGACAGGGTTCAGCCCCAGCATTTT. As protein: CASSMDRVQPQHF.